The sequence of this T cell receptor beta chain was determined in a study of cytomegalovirus exposure and HLA in healthy donors. Background on the study: Approximately 80 million unique TCRs from HLA-typed donors were held in an early data release.

This clone was observed a few times. What it binds is not known. With 60 Vbeta and 13 Jbeta primers, the PCR was carried out. Clones were read by immunoSEQ multiplex PCR, and TCRdb kept only the in-frame ones, dropping some. Of 80,000 or so clones listed, around 60% were seen once; the top ten hold more than 3.5%. Study findings and constraints: Highly shared sequence variants in one cluster were likely a sequencing artifact. Only CMV serostatus was available as immune exposure information. Researchers reportedly found TCR beta sequences accurately predicted most subjects' HLA-A and HLA-B alleles.

The CDR3 has 19 amino acids. Germline CDR1 SGHDT, CDR2 YYEEEE. Trimming removed 2 bases from V and 2 bases from J; junction bases left unmatched: 12. This chain joins TRBV5-6 and TRBJ2-7; 14 bases map to TRBD2. This TCR was sampled from a male donor in good health and CMV-seropositive. The sequenced material came from PBMCs. CDR3 loop: CASSFRPGTSGGGPYEQYF. In DNA form, the CDR3 reads TGTGCCAGCAGCTTCCGTCCCGGGACTAGCGGGGGCGGCCCCTACGAGCAGTACTTC.